The 16 T cell receptor beta chains reported below all come from one sample, sequenced in a study of PD-1 blockade in classical Hodgkin lymphoma. Method: immunoSEQ multiplex PCR; TCRdb's copy keeps in-frame clones and lacks some. The profile shows 40,000 to 50,000 clones, around 75% of them singletons. With no exception, relapse followed autologous stem cell transplantation in all patients, and brentuximab vedotin exposure varied. The sequenced sample was peripheral blood mononuclear cells (PBMCs), obtained at baseline. Receptor source: a human donor with classical Hodgkin lymphoma.

The rearrangement links TRBV6-6 to TRBJ2-1; 11 nucleotides agree with TRBD1. The CDR3 extends over 15 amino acids. The V segment lost 3 bases and the J segment 6 bases; nucleotides outside the gene matches: 4. CDR1 and CDR2 from the germline V gene are MNHNY and SVGAGI (reference sequence). CDR3 residues: CASSYGQGAGNEQFF. In nucleotides, the CDR3 is TGTGCCAGCAGTTATGGACAGGGGGCAGGCAATGAGCAGTTCTTC.

Notes on this clone: In the same sample, other DNA sequences code for this CDR3. The gene calls are TRBV10-3 and TRBJ1-1; tentative D call: TRBD1 (5 bases). Germline CDR1 reads ENHRY; CDR2 reads SYGVKD. V lost 3 bases to trimming and J lost 9 bases, with 8 bases between them. The CDR3 is made up of 11 amino acids. CDR3 residues: CAISEGTKAFF. As DNA, the CDR3 is TGTGCCATCAGTGAAGGGACGAAAGCTTTCTTT.

The CDR3: CASSLNKGPFASTDTQYF. In DNA, the CDR3 is TGTGCCAGCAGTTTAAACAAGGGCCCTTTTGCTAGCACAGATACGCAGTATTTT. The V and J genes are TRBV27 and TRBJ2-3; D unclear. The CDR3 contains 18 residues. Germline V lookup: CDR1 MNHEY, CDR2 SMNVEV (reference sequence). The V end was cut by 2 bases, the J end by 0 bases, with 18 bases between.

This clone was found once. The CDR3 DNA is TGCAGCGTCGCAGAAGGCGGATTTCTACTAACTGCGGGCGAGCAGTACTTC. It yields the protein CSVAEGGFLLTAGEQYF. The chain uses TRBV29-1 and TRBJ2-7, with D tentatively TRBD2 (5 bases). Germline loops: CDR1 SQVTM, CDR2 ANQGSEA. This CDR3 is built from 17 residues. V lost 6 bases, J lost 6 bases, and 30 bases lay in between.

This clone is a singleton in its sample. V is TRBV19 and J is TRBJ2-3; D not resolved. CDR3 size: 15 residues. Trimming cost V 1 base and J 1 base, with 9 bases left between them. Germline values: CDR1 LNHDA, CDR2 SQIVND (reference sequence). The CDR3 reads CASSIVNGRTDTQYF. The CDR3 region has the DNA TGTGCCAGTAGTATAGTAAACGGACGCACAGATACGCAGTATTTT.

V gene TRBV10-3 combines with J gene TRBJ1-4; 7 bases fit TRBD1. With V trimmed by 10 bases and J by 8 bases, 13 bases remained unmatched. The germline gives CDR1 ENHRY, CDR2 SYGVKD. CDR3 size: 14 residues. CDR3: CATTTGAAEEKLFF. The CDR3 coding sequence is TGTGCCACCACAACAGGGGCAGCGGAGGAAAAACTGTTTTTT.

In this sample, this clone turned up a few times. V gene TRBV27 combines with J gene TRBJ2-1; D may be TRBD2 (5 bases). Trimming cost V 0 bases and J 4 bases, with 10 bases left between them. CDR3 length equals 15 residues. Germline CDR1 MNHEY, CDR2 SMNVEV (reference sequence). This chain's CDR3 is CASSLSSATYNEQFF. CDR3 DNA sequence: TGTGCCAGCAGTTTATCTAGCGCTACTTACAATGAGCAGTTCTTC.

The rearrangement uses TRBV6-5 and TRBJ1-5; D is ambiguous. V dropped 0 bases and J dropped 5 bases, with 5 bases sitting between them. CDR3 size: 13 residues. CDR1 is MNHEY and CDR2 is SVGAGI in the germline V gene. CDR3 coding DNA: TGTGCCAGCAGTTACTCGGGCGATCAGCCCCAGCATTTT. It codes for CASSYSGDQPQHF.

The CDR3 nucleotides are TGTGCCAGTAGTAAGCGGCGGGAGGGCATGAACACTGAAGCTTTCTTT. Its protein product is CASSKRREGMNTEAFF. The chain carries TRBV19 and TRBJ1-1; no reliable D call. The germline CDR1 and CDR2 sequences are LNHDA and SQIVND (reference sequence). The V and J ends lost 4 bases and 0 bases respectively, with 15 bases between them. The CDR3 has 16 amino acids.

The rearrangement links TRBV19 to TRBJ1-4; D gene ambiguous. Trimming pared 5 bases from V and 0 bases from J, leaving 7 bases between. The CDR3 is 14 residues long. The germline V gene encodes CDR1 LNHDA and CDR2 SQIVND (reference sequence). The DNA of the CDR3 is TGTGCCAGTAGTCCCCAGTCAACTAATGAAAAACTGTTTTTT. Protein sequence: CASSPQSTNEKLFF.

This clone was detected only a few times. The chain uses TRBV19 and TRBJ2-2; a weak D match, TRBD2 (6 bases). CDR3 length: 13 residues. The V and J ends lost 8 bases and 5 bases respectively, with 12 bases between them. The germline CDR1 and CDR2 sequences are LNHDA and SQIVND (reference sequence). The CDR3 here is CASGGILTGELFF. The CDR3 coding sequence is TGTGCCAGTGGCGGGATTCTGACCGGGGAGCTGTTTTTT.

V is TRBV7-2 and J is TRBJ2-2; D may match TRBD1 or TRBD2 (5 bases each). The germline V gene has CDR1 SGHTA and CDR2 FQGNSA. The CDR3 is 15 amino acids. V lost 1 base and J 5 bases, leaving 11 bases between the germline ends. CDR3 in DNA: TGTGCCAGCAGCTTAGGGGGCCCGGGGACCGGGGAGCTGTTTTTT. Translating it yields CASSLGGPGTGELFF.

The chain uses TRBV6-6 and TRBJ1-5, with D possibly being TRBD1 (5 bases). CDR3 length: 12 amino acids. The V gene's germline CDR1 is MNHNY and CDR2 SVGAGI (reference sequence). Trimming cost V 5 bases and J 15 bases, with 17 bases left between them. This CDR3 reads CASSPLGPGGHF. The CDR3 DNA sequence: TGTGCCAGCAGTCCCTTGGGCCCCGGGGGGCATTTT.

V is TRBV6-6 and J is TRBJ2-7, with D possibly TRBD2 on 6 matching bases. The CDR3 length is 13 residues. The V gene lost 2 bases and the J gene lost 7 bases, with 12 bases spanning the gap. The germline V gene has CDR1 MNHNY and CDR2 SVGAGI (reference sequence). Here the CDR3 reads CASSYGPGREQYF. In DNA, the CDR3 is TGTGCCAGCAGTTACGGCCCGGGGAGGGAGCAGTACTTC.

CDR3 loop: CASSLIRDSSGNTIYF. CDR3 nucleotides: TGTGCCAGCAGCTTAATCCGGGACAGCTCTGGAAACACCATATATTTT. The chain has TRBV11-2 and TRBJ1-3; the match to TRBD1 covers 7 bases. Germline loops: CDR1 SGHAT, CDR2 FQNNGV. Trimming cost V 2 bases and J 0 bases; bases outside gene matches: 4. The CDR3 totals 16 residues.

This chain links TRBV19 with TRBJ2-1; D is possibly TRBD2 (6 bases). CDR1 is LNHDA, CDR2 SQIVND, per germline (reference sequence). This CDR3 has 13 residues. V lost 6 bases to trimming and J lost 4 bases, with 10 bases between them. In DNA, the CDR3 is TGTGCCAGTAGCCGGGGGAGATACAATGAGCAGTTCTTC. It codes for CASSRGRYNEQFF.